The 20 T cell receptor beta chains given below trace back to one sample, sequenced in a study of cytomegalovirus exposure and HLA in healthy donors. PCR primers comprised 60 Vbeta and 13 Jbeta primers. The repertoire was sequenced with immunoSEQ multiplex PCR; TCRdb's copy has only in-frame clones and lacks some. The sample lists 140,000 to 150,000 clones; around 82% were seen once. Specimen: PBMCs. These receptors were obtained from a female donor in good health and CMV-seronegative.

The chain is built from TRBV6-6 and TRBJ2-3; TRBD2 agrees at 8 bases. The germline gives CDR1 MNHNY, CDR2 SVGAGI (reference sequence). The CDR3 covers 15 residues. The V and J ends lost 5 bases and 5 bases, in that order; junction bases with no gene match: 9. The CDR3 DNA reads TGTGCCAGCAGTCGGGTAACTAGCGGACTAGATACGCAGTATTTT. Residues: CASSRVTSGLDTQYF.

CDR3 amino acids: CATSSREGNTEAFF. The CDR3 DNA follows: TGTGCCACCAGCAGCCGAGAGGGGAACACTGAAGCTTTCTTT. The chain is built from TRBV15 and TRBJ1-1, with D unresolved. Germline values: CDR1 LNHNV, CDR2 YYDKDF (reference sequence). The CDR3 spans 14 residues. The germline V and J ends were trimmed by 3 bases and 1 base, with 9 bases remaining between them. Combining the CDR3 with reference TRBV15 and TRBJ1-1 gives the whole variable domain DAMVIQNPRYQVTQFGKPVTLSCSQTLNHNVMYWYQQKSSQAPKLLFHYYDKDFNNEADTPDNFQSRRPNTSFCFLDIRSPGLGDTAMYLCATSSREGNTEAFFGQGTRLTVV.

The rearrangement joins TRBV6-1 to TRBJ1-2; TRBD1 matches at 7 bases. This CDR3 region has 13 residues. V gave up 3 bases and J gave up 4 bases; unmatched junction bases: 2. CDR1 MNHNS and CDR2 SASEGT come from the germline V gene. This CDR3 is CASSEGQSYGYTF. The CDR3 DNA is TGTGCCAGCAGTGAGGGACAGAGCTATGGCTACACCTTC.

This sequence joins TRBV6-1 and TRBJ2-3, with 8 bases lining up with TRBD2. CDR1 and CDR2 (germline): MNHNS, SASEGT. The J segment lost 2 bases and the V segment lost 4 bases, leaving 5 bases of the junction unmatched. The CDR3 is 15 amino acids. DNA for the CDR3: TGTGCCAGCAGTGCCCGCGGGGGGCCCACAGATACGCAGTATTTT. It codes for CASSARGGPTDTQYF.

The chain links TRBV28 to TRBJ2-1; 9 bases are shared with TRBD2. The germline gives CDR1 MDHEN, CDR2 SYDVKM. Germline trimming cut 5 bases from V and 4 bases from J; bases unmatched to any gene: 3. This CDR3 has 14 amino acids. CDR3 in DNA: TGTGCCAGCAGTCTAGCGGGGCTGTACAATGAGCAGTTCTTC. Translation gives CASSLAGLYNEQFF.

The chain carries TRBV27 and TRBJ2-7, with D uncertain. This CDR3 contains 15 residues. Germline V gene data show CDR1 as MNHEY and CDR2 as SMNVEV (reference sequence). The ends were cut back, 1 base at V and 5 bases at J, with 15 bases in the middle. The CDR3 DNA sequence: TGTGCCAGCAGTTTATTGTCGGAGCCCCGGGACGAGCAGTACTTC. Translation gives CASSLLSEPRDEQYF.

V is TRBV19 and J is TRBJ1-5; TRBD1 might be the D (6 bases). Germline V gene lookup returns CDR1 LNHDA and CDR2 SQIVND (reference sequence). This CDR3 comprises 15 residues. V was pared by 2 bases and J by 8 bases, with 16 bases between. The CDR3 DNA reads TGTGCCAGTAGTATAACAGGGCCCTCCGGGGAGCCCCAGCATTTT. This codes for CASSITGPSGEPQHF.

The chain uses TRBV4-2 and TRBJ1-3, with a possible D match to TRBD1 (5 bases). The CDR3 is made up of 17 amino acids. Trimming left V 3 bases short and J 4 bases short, with 19 bases between. CDR1 is LGHNA and CDR2 is YNFKEQ in the germline V gene. CDR3 protein: CASSQPNVGGSGNTIYF. For the CDR3, the DNA is TGTGCCAGCAGCCAGCCTAACGTGGGGGGATCCGGAAACACCATATATTTT.

CDR3 loop: CASSQTAPAYEAFF. CDR3 in DNA: TGTGCCAGCAGTCAGACAGCCCCGGCTTATGAAGCTTTCTTT. The chain is built from TRBV28 and TRBJ1-1, with D possibly matching TRBD1 (5 bases). CDR3 length: 14 amino acids. The germline V gene encodes CDR1 MDHEN and CDR2 SYDVKM. The V gene lost 5 bases and the J gene lost 7 bases, with 17 bases spanning the gap.

V and J are TRBV4-3 and TRBJ2-3; TRBD1 might be the D (6 bases). This CDR3 comprises 18 residues. CDR1 and CDR2 from the germline V gene are LGHNA and YSLEER. Trimming took 0 bases from V and 4 from J, leaving 20 bases between them. The CDR3 sequence: CASSQDFPTGSLADTQYF. CDR3 nucleotide sequence: TGCGCCAGCAGCCAAGATTTCCCCACAGGGTCATTGGCAGATACGCAGTATTTT.

V is TRBV9 and J is TRBJ1-2; D remains unclear. The V gene's germline CDR1 is SGDLS and CDR2 YYNGEE. The V end lost 0 bases, the J end lost 8 bases, and 11 bases lay between the germline ends. This CDR3 region has 13 residues. Here the CDR3 reads CASSVGAVDGYTF. DNA for the CDR3: TGTGCCAGCAGCGTAGGGGCAGTCGACGGCTACACCTTC.

The chain carries TRBV7-2 and TRBJ2-5; 9 bases align to TRBD2. This CDR3 comprises 15 residues. CDR1 SGHTA and CDR2 FQGNSA come from the germline V gene. V dropped 6 bases and J dropped 3; count of bases not matched to a gene: 8. The CDR3 coding sequence is TGTGCCAGCAGGGTGGGAGGCGGGAGGGAAGAGACCCAGTACTTC. Encoded protein: CASRVGGGREETQYF.

The chain employs TRBV29-1 and TRBJ1-2; possibly TRBD1 for D (6 bases). The germline V gene encodes CDR1 SQVTM and CDR2 ANQGSEA. Trimming shortened V by 2 bases and J by 8 bases, and 18 bases separated the two germline ends. The CDR3 is made up of 14 amino acids. The CDR3 DNA is TGCAGCGTTGAAATTCAGGGAGGGGGACGGGGCTACACCTTC. Residues: CSVEIQGGGRGYTF.

This chain uses TRBV5-1 with TRBJ2-7; the match to TRBD2 covers 9 bases. The trim removed 3 bases at V and 0 bases at J, leaving 4 bases unmatched. The germline V gene has CDR1 SGHRS and CDR2 YFSETQ. CDR3 size: 15 residues. For the CDR3, the DNA is TGCGCCAGCAGCTCCGGACTAGCGTTCTCCTACGAGCAGTACTTC. Translation: CASSSGLAFSYEQYF.

This chain connects TRBV5-4 to TRBJ1-1; 12 bases are a match to TRBD1. From germline, CDR1 is SGHNT and CDR2 YYREEE (reference sequence). This CDR3 has 16 amino acids. After removal of 2 bases from V and 6 bases from J, the junction contained 8 bases not matched to a gene. CDR3 residues: CASSLRDRGHGAEAFF. CDR3 in DNA: TGTGCCAGCAGCTTAAGGGACAGGGGGCATGGCGCTGAAGCTTTCTTT. The full variable domain, its missing parts supplied by reference TRBV5-4 and TRBJ1-1, is ETGVTQSPTHLIKTRGQQVTLRCSSQSGHNTVSWYQQALGQGPQFIFQYYREEENGRGNFPPRFSGLQFPNYSSELNVNALELDDSALYLCASSLRDRGHGAEAFFGQGTRLTVV.

This clone was counted a single time. J is TRBJ2-2 and V is TRBV7-8, with 14 bases matching TRBD2. Germline values: CDR1 SGHVS, CDR2 FQNEAQ. Losses at the gene ends were 5 bases for V and 8 bases for J; bases not matched to a gene: 4. The CDR3 totals 15 residues. The CDR3 DNA is TGTGCCAGCAGCCAAGGACTAGCGGGAGGTGGGGAGCTGTTTTTT. Protein sequence: CASSQGLAGGGELFF.

This chain uses TRBV14 with TRBJ2-3, with 8 bases identical to TRBD1. The CDR3 has 17 amino acids. V was clipped by 2 bases and J by 2 bases; unmatched bases: 9. Germline-derived CDR1 and CDR2 are SGHDN and FVKESK. Here the CDR3 DNA reads TGTGCCAGCAGCCAACCTCGGACAGGGCGGAACACAGATACGCAGTATTTT. Protein: CASSQPRTGRNTDTQYF.

For the CDR3, the DNA is TGCGCCAGCCCATGGGGGAACAGGGCTAACTATGGCTACACCTTC. Amino acid sequence: CASPWGNRANYGYTF. The chain is built from TRBV23-1 and TRBJ1-2, with D possibly matching TRBD1 (6 bases). TRBV23-1 is placed among ORFs of uncertain function. The CDR3 consists of 15 residues. The V gene lost 8 bases and the J gene lost 0 bases, with 16 bases spanning the gap.

Worth noting for this clone: This same CDR3 is encoded by further DNA sequences in the sample. The chain joins TRBV30 to TRBJ1-2; D is unresolved. Looked up from germline, CDR1 is GTSNPN and CDR2 is SVGIG (reference sequence). V lost 0 bases to trimming and J lost 2 bases, with 7 bases between them. This CDR3 has 13 residues. The CDR3 loop reads CAWSVPQNYGYTF. In nucleotides, the CDR3 is TGTGCCTGGAGTGTACCCCAGAACTATGGCTACACCTTC.

The gene calls are TRBV2 and TRBJ2-7, with D uncertain. The CDR3 totals 11 residues. Trimming stripped 6 bases from V and 5 bases from J, with 8 bases between. CDR1 is SNHLY, CDR2 FYNNEI, per germline. The chain's CDR3 is CASRKSDEQYF. For the CDR3, the DNA is TGTGCCAGCAGGAAGTCGGACGAGCAGTACTTC.